A single sample is the source of the 2 T cell receptor beta chains below, sequenced in a study of control samples from healthy donors and cancer patients (dated by TCRdb to the early 2020s). The library was made by the immunoSEQ multiplex PCR assay. TCRdb mirrors the immuneACCESS table, restricted to in-frame sequences. Some clones are absent from its copies; in checked studies, under half trace to an unresolved V gene, and the reason for the others is unknown. The table for this sample lists approximately 80,000 clones; over 75% of them were counted only once. Under 7.5% of the sample lies in the top ten. The sample consisted of blood. Receptor source: a woman aged 50 to 65 in good health.

This chain joins TRBV14 and TRBJ2-2; D unclear. CDR1 is SGHDN and CDR2 is FVKESK in the germline V gene. Trimming stripped 1 base from V and 0 bases from J, with 6 bases between. The CDR3 is 15 amino acids. CDR3 bases: TGTGCCAGCAGCCAAGTTACCTCGAACACCGGGGAGCTGTTTTTT. Translation gives CASSQVTSNTGELFF.

The genes are TRBV25-1 and TRBJ2-3; no definite D call. The CDR3 is made up of 14 amino acids. Trimming left V 3 bases short and J 3 bases short, with 10 bases between. CDR1 MGHDK and CDR2 SYGVNS come from the germline V gene. CDR3 in amino acids: CASSDLQGTDTQYF. DNA for the CDR3: TGTGCCAGCAGTGATCTTCAAGGGACAGATACGCAGTATTTT.